These 32 T cell receptor beta chains originate from one sample sequenced in a study of tumour-infiltrating T cells in Burkitt lymphoma (dated by TCRdb to the early 2020s). The method was the immunoSEQ multiplex PCR assay. Not all clones reach the TCRdb copy of this immuneACCESS table, which keeps in-frame sequences only. Checked studies attribute under half of the gap to unresolved V genes and leave the rest unexplained. The sample data list more than 40,000 clones, and around 29% of these were observed just once. Under 3.5% of the sample goes to the ten largest clones. Sequencing input: tumor tissue. The origin of the receptors is a human donor with Burkitt lymphoma.

This clone was seen more than once but under ten times. The chain carries TRBV7-8 and TRBJ2-2, with 9 bases that match TRBD1. V was pared by 6 bases and J by 2 bases, with 1 base of the junction left unmatched. The length of the CDR3 is 14 residues. The germline V gene encodes CDR1 SGHVS and CDR2 FQNEAQ. CDR3 in amino acids: CASRGQGNTGELFF. The CDR3 coding sequence is TGTGCCAGCAGGGGACAGGGAAACACCGGGGAGCTGTTTTTT. The whole variable domain, filled in from reference TRBV7-8 and TRBJ2-2, reads GAGVSQSPRYKVAKRGQDVALRCDPISGHVSLFWYQQALGQGPEFLTYFQNEAQLDKSGLPSDRFFAERPEGSVSTLKIQRTQQEDSAVYLCASRGQGNTGELFFGEGSRLTVL.

Concerning this clone itself: The germline gene is not matched at one end of the junction; a read error may be the cause. This chain connects TRBV7-9 to TRBJ1-4; D is perhaps TRBD1 (5 bases). The CDR3 covers 12 residues. Germline V CDR1 and CDR2: SEHNR, FQNEAQ (reference sequence). The CDR3 DNA reads TGTGCCAGCACCTCGGGGTGGGGCCCGGGAGTTTTT. It translates to CASTSGWGPGVF.

V and J are TRBV29-1 and TRBJ1-2; the match to TRBD1 covers 7 bases. Germline V lookup: CDR1 SQVTM, CDR2 ANQGSEA. The CDR3 length is 13 residues. With 8 bases clipped from V and 0 bases from J, the junction kept 6 bases outside the gene matches. DNA for the CDR3: TGCAGCTCGACTACAGGGGCTAACTATGGCTACACCTTC. Its protein product is CSSTTGANYGYTF.

The chain couples TRBV5-1 to TRBJ1-2; D is possibly TRBD1 (5 bases). The CDR3 has 15 residues. Trimming stripped 4 bases from V and 3 bases from J, with 16 bases between. CDR1 and CDR2 from the germline V gene are SGHRS and YFSETQ. CDR3 residues: CASSGGGSADYGYTF. The DNA of the CDR3 is TGCGCCAGCAGCGGGGGGGGGTCCGCGGACTATGGCTACACCTTC.

This chain connects TRBV7-2 to TRBJ1-2; maybe TRBD1 (6 bases). Trimming shortened V by 7 bases and J by 5 bases, and 14 bases separated the two germline ends. The germline V gene has CDR1 SGHTA and CDR2 FQGNSA. The CDR3 runs 13 residues. For the CDR3, the DNA is TGTGCCAGCACCAAAAACAGGGAATATGGCTACACCTTC. Amino acids: CASTKNREYGYTF.

This clone was counted only a few times. The chain employs TRBV19 and TRBJ1-4; D is possibly TRBD1 (6 bases). CDR1 is LNHDA and CDR2 is SQIVND in the germline V gene (reference sequence). CDR3 size: 13 residues. Between the trimmed V and J ends, which lost 5 bases and 8 bases, there was a span of 12 bases. The CDR3 DNA is TGTGCCAGTAGTCGCCTAGGGGGGGAAAAACTGTTTTTT. It encodes CASSRLGGEKLFF.

The chain joins TRBV18 to TRBJ1-6; 9 bases fit TRBD1. Germline V gene data show CDR1 as KGHSH and CDR2 as LQKENI. The V segment lost 4 bases and the J segment 8 bases; nucleotides outside the gene matches: 3. This CDR3 has 14 amino acids. The DNA of the CDR3 is TGTGCCAGCTCACTGACAGGGGGGTATTCACCCCTCCACTTT. Translating it yields CASSLTGGYSPLHF.

This chain uses TRBV19 with TRBJ2-6, with unresolved D. Germline CDR1 and CDR2: LNHDA and SQIVND (reference sequence). The CDR3 consists of 15 residues. V lost 5 bases, J lost 1 base, and 9 bases lay in between. The CDR3 sequence is CASSRVPSGANVLTF. The CDR3 DNA follows: TGTGCCAGTAGTCGAGTCCCTTCTGGGGCCAACGTCCTGACTTTC.

This chain joins TRBV5-1 and TRBJ2-2; D is uncertain. The CDR3 sequence is 16 residues long. In germline, CDR1 is SGHRS, CDR2 YFSETQ. Between the trimmed V and J ends, which lost 0 bases and 1 base, there was a span of 10 bases. CDR3 DNA sequence: TGCGCCAGCAGCTTGGCCGTCCGGAAGAACACCGGGGAGCTGTTTTTT. Amino acid sequence: CASSLAVRKNTGELFF.

The chain joins TRBV5-1 to TRBJ2-3, with 10 positions matching TRBD1. From germline, CDR1 is SGHRS and CDR2 YFSETQ. The CDR3 runs to 15 residues. The trim removed 4 bases at V and 1 base at J, leaving 3 bases unmatched. CDR3 nucleotide sequence: TGCGCCAGCAGCGCCGGGACAGGGGGCACAGATACGCAGTATTTT. Its translation is CASSAGTGGTDTQYF. Filled out from reference TRBV5-1 and TRBJ2-3, the complete variable domain reads KAGVTQTPRYLIKTRGQQVTLSCSPISGHRSVSWYQQTPGQGLQFLFEYFSETQRNKGNFPGRFSGRQFSNSRSEMNVSTLELGDSALYLCASSAGTGGTDTQYFGPGTRLTVL.

The chain employs TRBV10-3 and TRBJ1-5, with D possibly being TRBD1 (6 bases). V was clipped by 2 bases and J by 1 base, with 21 bases between them. The length of the CDR3 is 19 residues. Germline V gene lookup returns CDR1 ENHRY and CDR2 SYGVKD. CDR3 amino acids: CAISETALFGGASNQPQHF. For the CDR3, the DNA is TGTGCCATCAGTGAGACCGCCCTGTTCGGGGGCGCGAGCAATCAGCCCCAGCATTTT.

The rearrangement links TRBV6-5 to TRBJ2-7; D is undetermined. Germline V CDR1 and CDR2: MNHEY, SVGAGI. V lost 6 bases and J lost 0, with 6 bases in between. The CDR3 length is 12 residues. The CDR3 DNA reads TGTGCCAGCAGGGCTAGCTCCTACGAGCAGTACTTC. Translated: CASRASSYEQYF.

In this sample, this clone turned up many times. The rearrangement joins TRBV2 to TRBJ1-1; D unresolved. Germline V gene sequence: CDR1 SNHLY, CDR2 FYNNEI. This CDR3 is built from 12 residues. V was clipped by 9 bases and J by 1 base, with 9 bases between them. This CDR3 reads CASDSGNTEAFF. CDR3 nucleotides: TGTGCCAGTGATAGTGGGAACACTGAAGCTTTCTTT.

The chain joins TRBV15 to TRBJ1-2; the match to TRBD1 covers 10 bases. Looked up from germline, CDR1 is LNHNV and CDR2 is YYDKDF (reference sequence). With V trimmed by 0 bases and J by 5 bases, 9 bases remained unmatched. The CDR3 is 17 amino acids. The DNA of the CDR3 is TGTGCCACCAGCAGAGATATCGGGACAGGGGCAAAGTATGGCTACACCTTC. Its protein is CATSRDIGTGAKYGYTF.

The J gene is TRBJ1-4, the V gene TRBV7-9; TRBD1 might be the D (5 bases). Germline values: CDR1 SEHNR, CDR2 FQNEAQ (reference sequence). Trimming shortened V by 1 base and J by 7 bases, and 13 bases separated the two germline ends. This CDR3 is 15 amino acids long. The CDR3, as DNA: TGTGCCAGCAGCTTAGGACAGCCTGTAATTGAAAAACTGTTTTTT. It yields the protein CASSLGQPVIEKLFF.

The V and J genes are TRBV4-2 and TRBJ2-1; a possible D gene is TRBD2 (6 bases). With 1 base removed from V and 7 bases from J, the gap between germline ends came to 14 bases. The germline V gene has CDR1 LGHNA and CDR2 YNFKEQ. The CDR3 is 15 amino acids. The CDR3 DNA reads TGTGCCAGCAGCCAAGTTACGGGGGAAAGAAATGAGCAGTTCTTC. Protein product: CASSQVTGERNEQFF.

The DNA of the CDR3 is TGTGCCAGCAGAATACAGGGGGCGCGGAGTCAGCCCCAGCATTTT. Encoded protein: CASRIQGARSQPQHF. The chain is built from TRBV28 and TRBJ1-5; 9 bases are shared with TRBD1. V was pared by 6 bases and J by 6 bases, with 9 bases of the junction left unmatched. This CDR3 contains 15 residues. Germline CDR1 and CDR2: MDHEN and SYDVKM.

Comment on this clone: Within the sample, other DNA sequences also encode this same CDR3. The chain links TRBV2 to TRBJ2-3; D is ambiguous. The ends were cut back, 4 bases at V and 6 bases at J, with 5 bases in the middle. Per the germline V gene, CDR1 is SNHLY and CDR2 is FYNNEI. This CDR3 has 11 amino acids. CDR3 loop: CASSVADTQYF. CDR3 nucleotides: TGTGCCAGCAGTGTTGCGGATACGCAGTATTTT.

This clone has a single count. The V gene is TRBV7-2, the J gene TRBJ1-5; 8 nucleotides align to TRBD1. The CDR3 runs 14 residues. Germline CDR1 is SGHTA and CDR2 is FQGNSA. J lost 6 bases, V lost 4 bases, and 5 bases had no gene match. CDR3 sequence (DNA): TGTGCCAGCAGCTCCCAGGGGGCACGTCAGCCCCAGCATTTT. Encoded protein: CASSSQGARQPQHF.

This chain joins TRBV5-8 and TRBJ2-5; D unresolved. The CDR3 loop spans 13 amino acids. V lost 0 bases and J lost 5, with 8 bases in between. Germline assignment: CDR1 SGHTS and CDR2 YDEGEE. In nucleotides, the CDR3 is TGTGCCAGCAGCTTGGTCCCTGGGGAGACCCAGTACTTC. Its translation: CASSLVPGETQYF.

This clone was counted a few times. The chain carries TRBV18 and TRBJ1-2, with D unresolved. Germline V gene sequence: CDR1 KGHSH, CDR2 LQKENI. The ends were cut back, 6 bases at V and 14 bases at J, with 13 bases in the middle. The CDR3 spans 10 residues. The CDR3 here is CASSPATVTF. The CDR3 coding sequence is TGTGCCAGCTCCCCCGCCACCGTGACCTTC.

On this clone: The identical CDR3 is also encoded by other nucleotide sequences in the sample. The genes are TRBV5-1 and TRBJ1-2, with 10 positions matching TRBD1. The CDR3 totals 15 residues. Germline loops: CDR1 SGHRS, CDR2 YFSETQ. V lost 4 bases and J lost 4; bases outside the gene matches: 7. CDR3 in amino acids: CASSPDRGHGYGYTF. CDR3 coding DNA: TGCGCCAGCAGCCCCGACAGGGGGCACGGCTATGGCTACACCTTC.

This clone has a handful of counts. The V and J genes are TRBV29-1 and TRBJ1-1; 7 positions match TRBD1. After removal of 4 bases from V and 7 bases from J, the junction contained 9 bases not matched to a gene. This CDR3 region has 13 residues. Germline CDR1 and CDR2: SQVTM and ANQGSEA. The CDR3 here is CSVVPAGGNEAFF. The CDR3 DNA sequence: TGCAGCGTTGTTCCCGCAGGGGGAAATGAAGCTTTCTTT.

This clone came up a few times. The chain recombines TRBV29-1 with TRBJ1-2, with D perhaps matching TRBD1 (6 bases). The V gene's germline CDR1 is SQVTM and CDR2 ANQGSEA. This CDR3 comprises 11 residues. The V end lost 7 bases, the J end lost 8 bases, and 14 bases lay between the germline ends. The CDR3 loop is CSAQQGRGYTF. CDR3 bases: TGCAGCGCCCAACAGGGTCGGGGCTACACCTTC.

In this sample, this clone turned up a few times. V gene TRBV29-1 combines with J gene TRBJ2-3; tentatively, D is TRBD1 or TRBD2 (6 bases each). This CDR3 region has 16 residues. Per germline, CDR1 SQVTM and CDR2 ANQGSEA. The V and J ends lost 3 bases and 2 bases respectively, with 18 bases between them. The CDR3 loop is CSVDGGGGRATDTQYF. Written as DNA, the CDR3 is TGCAGCGTTGACGGAGGAGGGGGGCGCGCCACAGATACGCAGTATTTT.

V usage is TRBV6-1 and J usage is TRBJ1-6; D may be TRBD1 (5 bases). The germline CDR1 and CDR2 sequences are MNHNS and SASEGT. CDR3 size: 15 residues. The V gene lost 3 bases and the J gene lost 8 bases, with 14 bases spanning the gap. CDR3 protein: CASSEGRVLYSPLHF. The CDR3, as DNA: TGTGCCAGCAGTGAGGGCAGGGTGTTGTATTCACCCCTCCACTTT.

J is TRBJ2-7 and V is TRBV5-4; 7 bases match TRBD2. V gave up 0 bases and J gave up 4 bases; unmatched junction bases: 4. This CDR3 has 14 amino acids. The germline V gene has CDR1 SGHNT and CDR2 YYREEE (reference sequence). This chain's CDR3 is CASSLASGSYEQYF. The CDR3 nucleotides read TGTGCCAGCAGCTTGGCTAGCGGAAGTTACGAGCAGTACTTC.

V usage is TRBV7-3 and J usage is TRBJ2-2; TRBD2 might be the D (5 bases). V was clipped by 5 bases and J by 0 bases, with 7 bases between them. Germline V lookup: CDR1 SGHTA, CDR2 FQGTGA. This CDR3 has 14 amino acids. CDR3 sequence: CASSRTPNTGELFF. CDR3 DNA: TGTGCCAGCAGCCGGACTCCGAACACCGGGGAGCTGTTTTTT. Filled out from reference TRBV7-3 and TRBJ2-2, the complete variable domain reads GAGVSQTPSNKVTEKGKYVELRCDPISGHTALYWYRQSLGQGPEFLIYFQGTGAADDSGLPNDRFFAVRPEGSVSTLKIQRTERGDSAVYLCASSRTPNTGELFFGEGSRLTVL.

This sequence joins TRBV4-1 and TRBJ1-1; D is undetermined. CDR1 is MGHRA, CDR2 YSYEKL, per germline. V was clipped by 0 bases and J by 4 bases, with 9 bases between them. The CDR3 is 14 amino acids. The CDR3 DNA follows: TGCGCCAGCAGCCAAGAGTGGACGGGCACTGAAGCTTTCTTT. It yields the protein CASSQEWTGTEAFF.

This clone has just a few counts. The chain carries TRBV5-1 and TRBJ2-3; D unresolved. This CDR3 has 17 amino acids. Deletions cut 4 bases from V and 5 bases from J, with 23 bases between. Germline V lookup: CDR1 SGHRS, CDR2 YFSETQ. For the CDR3, the DNA is TGCGCCAGCAGCCTCCGACCCGGGCCGCTCACCGGAGATACGCAGTATTTT. Translation gives CASSLRPGPLTGDTQYF.

The J gene is TRBJ1-1, the V gene TRBV4-2; D is undetermined. Germline CDR1 and CDR2: LGHNA and YNFKEQ. Trimming removed 5 bases from V and 1 base from J, with 8 bases in between. The CDR3 totals 13 residues. CDR3 coding DNA: TGTGCCAGCAGCTCCGAATCGAACACTGAAGCTTTCTTT. Amino acid sequence: CASSSESNTEAFF.

This clone came up a few times. The rearrangement links TRBV7-2 to TRBJ1-4; D gene unclear. Deletions cut 5 bases from V and 5 bases from J, with 9 bases between. This CDR3 contains 13 residues. The germline V gene has CDR1 SGHTA and CDR2 FQGNSA. CDR3 amino acids: CASSSGVNEKLFF. CDR3 coding DNA: TGTGCCAGCAGCAGCGGGGTGAATGAAAAACTGTTTTTT.